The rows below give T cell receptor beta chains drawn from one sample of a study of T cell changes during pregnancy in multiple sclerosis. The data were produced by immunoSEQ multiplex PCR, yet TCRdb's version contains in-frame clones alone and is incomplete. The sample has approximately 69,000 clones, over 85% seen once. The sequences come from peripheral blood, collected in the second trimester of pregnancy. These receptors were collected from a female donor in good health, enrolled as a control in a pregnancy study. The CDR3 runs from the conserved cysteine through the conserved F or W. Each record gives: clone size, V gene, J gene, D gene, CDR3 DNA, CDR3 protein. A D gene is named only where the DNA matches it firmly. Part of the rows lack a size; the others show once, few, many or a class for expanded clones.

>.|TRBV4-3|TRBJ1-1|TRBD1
TGCGCCAGCAGCCAACTGACCGGGACAGTGAACACTGAAGCTTTCTTT
CASSQLTGTVNTEAFF
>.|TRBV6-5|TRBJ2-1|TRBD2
TGTGCCAGCAGTTGGGGGGGCTACAATGAGCAGTTCTTC
CASSWGGYNEQFF
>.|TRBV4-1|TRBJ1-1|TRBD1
TGCGCCAGCAGCCAGGACAGGGGGTCCCTGAACACTGAAGCTTTCTTT
CASSQDRGSLNTEAFF
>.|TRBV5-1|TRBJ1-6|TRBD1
TGCGCCAGCAGCTTGCAACAGGGGGCTAATTCACCCCTCCACTTT
CASSLQQGANSPLHF
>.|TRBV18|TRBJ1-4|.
TGTGCCAGCTCACTTACCACCGTATCGTCGGGAAACGGATTAATTGGTGAAAAACTGTTTTTT
CASSLTTVSSGNGLIGEKLFF
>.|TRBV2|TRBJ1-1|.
TGTGCCAGTACTAGAGGCTCTGAAGCTTTCTTT
CASTRGSEAFF
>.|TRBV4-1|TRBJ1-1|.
TGCGCCAGCAGCCAAGCCGGAGGGGTCACTGAAGCTTTCTTT
CASSQAGGVTEAFF
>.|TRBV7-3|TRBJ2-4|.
TGTGCCAGCAGCTTAGGGGCAGGAACCAAAAACATTCAGTACTTC
CASSLGAGTKNIQYF
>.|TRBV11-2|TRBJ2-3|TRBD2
TGTGCCAGCAGCTTACGGACCGGGACCGGGGGGACAGATACGCAGTATTTT
CASSLRTGTGGTDTQYF
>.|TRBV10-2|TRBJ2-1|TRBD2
TGCGCCAGCAGTGAAGGCGGGGGGGCCTCCTACAATGAGCAGTTCTTC
CASSEGGGASYNEQFF
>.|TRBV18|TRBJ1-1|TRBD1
TGTGCCAGCTCACCACGCCAGGGGGCCACTGAAGCTTTCTTT
CASSPRQGATEAFF
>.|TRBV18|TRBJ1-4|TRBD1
TGTGCCAGCTCACCGCCGGGACAGGGTTGGGAAAAACTGTTTTTT
CASSPPGQGWEKLFF
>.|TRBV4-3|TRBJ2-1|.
TGCGCCAGCGGCACTAGGGTTCGCTCCTACAATGAGCAGTTCTTC
CASGTRVRSYNEQFF
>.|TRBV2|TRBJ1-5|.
TGTGCCAGCAGTGAAGGTTGGGGCCAATATAGCAATCAGCCCCAGCATTTT
CASSEGWGQYSNQPQHF
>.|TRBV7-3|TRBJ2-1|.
TGTGCCAGCAGCCCCCTGGGGCCAGGAGATGGGCAGTTCTTC
CASSPLGPGDGQFF
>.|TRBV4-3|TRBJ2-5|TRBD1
TGCGCCAGCAGCCGGGACAGGGGCATCCAAGAGACCCAGTACTTC
CASSRDRGIQETQYF
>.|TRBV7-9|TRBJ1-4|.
TGTGCCAGCAGCCCCTTGGAAAAACTGTTTTTT
CASSPLEKLFF
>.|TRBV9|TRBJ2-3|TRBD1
TGTGCCAGCAGCTCTAGGGACAGGGGAGAGGCAGATACGCAGTATTTT
CASSSRDRGEADTQYF
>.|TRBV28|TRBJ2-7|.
TGTGCCAGCAGTCGCGGGGGCGGGACAGGTGGTTACGAGCAGTACTTC
CASSRGGGTGGYEQYF
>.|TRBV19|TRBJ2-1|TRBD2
TGTGCCACCCGACTAGCGGGGCAATCCTACAATGAGCAGTTCTTC
CATRLAGQSYNEQFF
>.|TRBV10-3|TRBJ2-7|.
TGTGCCATCAGTGAGTCGGAGGCCTACGAGCAGTACTTC
CAISESEAYEQYF
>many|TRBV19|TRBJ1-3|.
TGTGCCAGTAGGCTATCCTCGGGGGGTAACACCATATATTTT
CASRLSSGGNTIYF
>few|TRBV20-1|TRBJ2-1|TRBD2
TGCAGTGCTACTGCGGGGGGGTCCCGGTTCTTC
CSATAGGSRFF
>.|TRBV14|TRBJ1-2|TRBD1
TGTGCCAGCAGCTCCCGGGACAGGGATGGCTACACCTTC
CASSSRDRDGYTF
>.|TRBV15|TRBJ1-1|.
TGTGCCACCAGCGGCTCGCATACTGAAGCTTTCTTT
CATSGSHTEAFF
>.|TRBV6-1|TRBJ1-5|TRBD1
TGTGCCAGCAGTGAACACAGGGGGCAGGGTCAGCCCCAGCATTTT
CASSEHRGQGQPQHF
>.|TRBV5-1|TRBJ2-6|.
TGCGCCAGCAGAGTTGGGACTTTTAGCTCTGGGGCCAACGTCCTGACTTTC
CASRVGTFSSGANVLTF
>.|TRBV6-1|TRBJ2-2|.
TGTGCCAGCAGCGATACCGGCACCGGGGAGCTGTTTTTT
CASSDTGTGELFF
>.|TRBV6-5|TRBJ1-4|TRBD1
TGTGCCAGCAGTTTACAGGGGGCTAATGAAAAACTGTTTTTT
CASSLQGANEKLFF
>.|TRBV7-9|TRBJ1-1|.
TGTGCCAGCAGCTTAGGCCAGGCAACCTCGGAAGCTTTCTTT
CASSLGQATSEAFF
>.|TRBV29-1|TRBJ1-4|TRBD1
TGCAGCGTTGGGCACCAGGGGGCGAATGAAAAACTGTTTTTT
CSVGHQGANEKLFF
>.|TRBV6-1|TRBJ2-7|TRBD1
TGTGCCAGCAGGTCCGGGACAGGGGGCGGCTACGAGCAGTACTTC
CASRSGTGGGYEQYF
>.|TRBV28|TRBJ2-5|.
TGTGCCAGCAGTTTAGATGGGGGCCTAGAGACCCAGTACTTC
CASSLDGGLETQYF
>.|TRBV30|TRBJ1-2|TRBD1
TGTGCCTGGAGTTGGGACAGGATCACCTATGGCTACACCTTC
CAWSWDRITYGYTF
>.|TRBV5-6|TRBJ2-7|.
TGTGCCAGCAGCTTAAAGGGAGGGGGCTACGAGCAGTACTTC
CASSLKGGGYEQYF